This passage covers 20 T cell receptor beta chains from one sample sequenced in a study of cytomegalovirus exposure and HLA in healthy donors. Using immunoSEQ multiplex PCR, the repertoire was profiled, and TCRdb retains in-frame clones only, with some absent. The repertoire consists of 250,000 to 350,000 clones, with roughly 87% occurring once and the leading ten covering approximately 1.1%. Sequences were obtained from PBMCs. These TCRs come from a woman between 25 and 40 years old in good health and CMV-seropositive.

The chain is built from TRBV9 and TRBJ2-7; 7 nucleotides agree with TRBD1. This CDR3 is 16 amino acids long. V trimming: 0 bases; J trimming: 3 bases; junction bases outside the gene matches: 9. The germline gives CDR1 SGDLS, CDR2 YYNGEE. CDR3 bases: TGTGCCAGCAGCGTAGGCCAGGGGGTATTAGGCTACGAGCAGTACTTC. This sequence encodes CASSVGQGVLGYEQYF.

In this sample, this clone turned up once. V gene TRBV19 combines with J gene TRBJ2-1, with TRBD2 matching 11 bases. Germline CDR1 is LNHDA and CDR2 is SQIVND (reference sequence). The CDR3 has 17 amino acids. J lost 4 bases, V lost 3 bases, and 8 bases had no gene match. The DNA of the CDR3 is TGTGCCAGTAGTATTAGGGCTAGCGGGGGGCCATACAATGAGCAGTTCTTC. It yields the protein CASSIRASGGPYNEQFF.

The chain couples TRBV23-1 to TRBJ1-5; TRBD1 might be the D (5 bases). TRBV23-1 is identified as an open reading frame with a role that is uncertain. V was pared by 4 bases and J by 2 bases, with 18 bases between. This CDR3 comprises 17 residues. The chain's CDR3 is CASSRGGPQMGNQPQHF. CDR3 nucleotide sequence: TGCGCCAGCAGTCGGGGGGGACCCCAAATGGGCAATCAGCCCCAGCATTTT.

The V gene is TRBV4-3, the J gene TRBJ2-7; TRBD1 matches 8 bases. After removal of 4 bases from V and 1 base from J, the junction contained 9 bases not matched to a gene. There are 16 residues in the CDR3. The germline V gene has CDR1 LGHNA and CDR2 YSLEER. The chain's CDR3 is CASSPAVTGGSYEQYF. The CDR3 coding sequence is TGCGCCAGCAGCCCGGCGGTCACAGGGGGGTCCTACGAGCAGTACTTC.

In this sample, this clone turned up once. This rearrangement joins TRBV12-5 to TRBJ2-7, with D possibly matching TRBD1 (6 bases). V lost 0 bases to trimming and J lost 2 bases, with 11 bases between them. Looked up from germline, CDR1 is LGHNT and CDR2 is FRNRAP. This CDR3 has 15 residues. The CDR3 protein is CASGLVPTGAYEQYF. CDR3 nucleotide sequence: TGTGCTAGTGGTTTGGTACCGACAGGAGCCTACGAGCAGTACTTC.

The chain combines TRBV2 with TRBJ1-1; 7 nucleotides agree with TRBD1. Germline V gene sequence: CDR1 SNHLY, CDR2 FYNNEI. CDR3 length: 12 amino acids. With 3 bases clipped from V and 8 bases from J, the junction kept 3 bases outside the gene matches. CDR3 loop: CASSDNRGEAFF. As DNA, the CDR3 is TGTGCCAGCAGTGATAACAGGGGAGAAGCTTTCTTT.

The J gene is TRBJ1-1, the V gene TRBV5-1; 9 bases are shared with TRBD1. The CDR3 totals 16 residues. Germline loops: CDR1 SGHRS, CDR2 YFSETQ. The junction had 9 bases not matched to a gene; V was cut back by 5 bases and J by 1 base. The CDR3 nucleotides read TGCGCCAGCAGTTTGTGGTCGGACAGGGGGAACACTGAAGCTTTCTTT. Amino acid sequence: CASSLWSDRGNTEAFF.

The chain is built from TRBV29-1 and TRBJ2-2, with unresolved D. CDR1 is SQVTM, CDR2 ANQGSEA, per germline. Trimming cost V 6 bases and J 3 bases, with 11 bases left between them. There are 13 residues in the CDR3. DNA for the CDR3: TGCAGCGTAATCGACCCTTACACCGGGGAGCTGTTTTTT. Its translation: CSVIDPYTGELFF.

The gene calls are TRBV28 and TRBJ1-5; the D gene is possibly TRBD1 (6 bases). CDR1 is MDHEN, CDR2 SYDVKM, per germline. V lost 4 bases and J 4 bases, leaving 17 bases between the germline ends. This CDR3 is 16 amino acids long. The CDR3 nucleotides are TGTGCCAGCAGTTCAGGGGCCTCCCCCGCGAATCAGCCCCAGCATTTT. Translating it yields CASSSGASPANQPQHF.

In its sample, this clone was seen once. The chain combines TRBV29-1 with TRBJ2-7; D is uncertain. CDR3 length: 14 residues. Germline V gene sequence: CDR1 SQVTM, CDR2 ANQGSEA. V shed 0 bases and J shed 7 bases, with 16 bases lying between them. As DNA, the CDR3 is TGCAGCGTTGAAGATAGCCCGGTTGTAAGAGAGCAGTACTTC. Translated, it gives CSVEDSPVVREQYF.

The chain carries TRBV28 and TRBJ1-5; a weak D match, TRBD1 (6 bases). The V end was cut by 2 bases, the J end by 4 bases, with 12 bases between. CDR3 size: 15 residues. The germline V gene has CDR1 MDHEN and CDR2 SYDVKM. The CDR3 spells CASSLRGAGNQPQHF. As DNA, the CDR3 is TGTGCCAGCAGTTTACGGGGGGCCGGGAATCAGCCCCAGCATTTT.

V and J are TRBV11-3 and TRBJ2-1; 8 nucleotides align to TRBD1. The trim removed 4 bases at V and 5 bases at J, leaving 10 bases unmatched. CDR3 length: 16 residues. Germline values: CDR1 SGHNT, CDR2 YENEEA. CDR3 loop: CASSSLTGDSHNEQFF. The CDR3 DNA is TGTGCCAGCAGCTCCCTGACAGGGGACTCGCACAATGAGCAGTTCTTC.

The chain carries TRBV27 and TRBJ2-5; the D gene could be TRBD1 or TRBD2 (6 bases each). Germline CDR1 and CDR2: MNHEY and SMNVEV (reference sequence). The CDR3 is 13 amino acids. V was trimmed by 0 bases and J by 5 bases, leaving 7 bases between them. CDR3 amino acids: CASSLSGGETQYF. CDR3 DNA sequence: TGTGCCAGCAGTTTATCAGGGGGGGAGACCCAGTACTTC.

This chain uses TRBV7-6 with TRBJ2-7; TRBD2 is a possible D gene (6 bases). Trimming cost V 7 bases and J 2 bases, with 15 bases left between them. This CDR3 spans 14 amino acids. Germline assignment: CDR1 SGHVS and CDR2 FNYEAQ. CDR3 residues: CASTLGGGPYEQYF. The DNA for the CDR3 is TGTGCCAGCACCCTGGGCGGAGGGCCCTACGAGCAGTACTTC.

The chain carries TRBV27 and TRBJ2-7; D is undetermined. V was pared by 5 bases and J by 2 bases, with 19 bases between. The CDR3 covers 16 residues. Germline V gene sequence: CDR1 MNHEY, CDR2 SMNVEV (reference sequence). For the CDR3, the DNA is TGTGCCAGCAGTCCCGCGACCGAAACCCCCCCCTACGAGCAGTACTTC. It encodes CASSPATETPPYEQYF.

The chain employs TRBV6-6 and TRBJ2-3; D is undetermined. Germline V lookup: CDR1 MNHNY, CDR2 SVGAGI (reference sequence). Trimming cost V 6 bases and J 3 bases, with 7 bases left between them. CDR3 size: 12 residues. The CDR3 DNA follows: TGTGCCAGCAGAGTCTCGACAGATACGCAGTATTTT. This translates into CASRVSTDTQYF.

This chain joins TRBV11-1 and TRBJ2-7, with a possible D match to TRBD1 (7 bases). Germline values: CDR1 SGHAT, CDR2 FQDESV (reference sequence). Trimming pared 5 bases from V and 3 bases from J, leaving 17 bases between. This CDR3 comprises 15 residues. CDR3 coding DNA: TGTGCCAGCAGCCTTCAACAGGGGAGGCTCTACGAGCAGTACTTC. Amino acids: CASSLQQGRLYEQYF.

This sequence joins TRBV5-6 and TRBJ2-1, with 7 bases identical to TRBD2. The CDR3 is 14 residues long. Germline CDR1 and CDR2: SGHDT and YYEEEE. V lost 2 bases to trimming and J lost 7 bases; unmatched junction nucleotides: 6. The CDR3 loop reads CASSFGGRINEQFF. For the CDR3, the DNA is TGTGCCAGCAGCTTCGGCGGGAGAATAAATGAGCAGTTCTTC.

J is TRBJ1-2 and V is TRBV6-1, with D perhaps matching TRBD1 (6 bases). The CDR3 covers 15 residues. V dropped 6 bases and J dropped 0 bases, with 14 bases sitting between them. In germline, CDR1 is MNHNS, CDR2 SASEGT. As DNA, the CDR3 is TGTGCCAGCAGACCGGGGGGCAGGTCTAACTATGGCTACACCTTC. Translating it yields CASRPGGRSNYGYTF.

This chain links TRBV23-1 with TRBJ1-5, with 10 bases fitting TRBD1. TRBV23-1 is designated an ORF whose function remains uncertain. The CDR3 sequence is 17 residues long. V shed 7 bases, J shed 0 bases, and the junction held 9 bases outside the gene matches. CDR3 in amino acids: CASISGTGARSNQPQHF. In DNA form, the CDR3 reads TGCGCCAGCATCTCCGGGACAGGGGCTCGTAGCAATCAGCCCCAGCATTTT.